Below are 20 T cell receptor beta chains sequenced from a single sample in a study of blood T cell repertoires in COVID-19. Only in-frame clones appear in the TCRdb table, and some are missing; sequencing was by immunoSEQ multiplex PCR. The sample carries 170,000 or so clones, approximately 86% recorded once. Sequencing input: peripheral blood. The receptors stem from a man in his fifties or sixties with active or convalescent COVID-19.

The rearrangement joins TRBV4-3 to TRBJ2-5, with D perhaps TRBD2 (7 bases). V lost 1 base and J 4 bases, leaving 13 bases between the germline ends. The CDR3 has 15 amino acids. Germline CDR1 is LGHNA and CDR2 is YSLEER. The CDR3 reads CASSQGYGGRETQYF. Written as DNA, the CDR3 is TGCGCCAGCAGCCAAGGGTACGGGGGGCGAGAGACCCAGTACTTC.

The gene calls are TRBV4-1 and TRBJ2-1; D gene ambiguous. This CDR3 contains 13 residues. The V end was cut by 4 bases, the J end by 2 bases, with 6 bases between. The V gene's germline CDR1 is MGHRA and CDR2 YSYEKL. CDR3: CASSPLAYNEQFF. The CDR3 DNA follows: TGCGCCAGCAGCCCACTTGCCTACAATGAGCAGTTCTTC.

The V and J genes are TRBV19 and TRBJ1-2; D not resolved. Germline CDR1 and CDR2: LNHDA and SQIVND (reference sequence). The CDR3 runs to 17 residues. V was cut by 7 bases and J by 7 bases, with 28 bases left in between. CDR3 loop: CASKRREIVRGNFGYTF. The CDR3 nucleotides are TGTGCCAGTAAGAGGAGAGAGATCGTTCGAGGGAATTTTGGCTACACCTTC.

This chain joins TRBV13 and TRBJ1-6, with D tentatively TRBD1 (6 bases). V lost 6 bases to trimming and J lost 7 bases, with 10 bases between them. The germline V gene encodes CDR1 PRHDT and CDR2 FYEKMQ (reference sequence). The CDR3 is made up of 13 amino acids. CDR3 bases: TGTGCCAGCAGAGCGGGACAAAATTCACCCCTCCACTTT. The encoded protein is CASRAGQNSPLHF.

The genes are TRBV28 and TRBJ1-1; weak D call: TRBD1 (5 bases). The CDR3 runs to 17 residues. Trimming removed 3 bases from V and 0 bases from J, with 17 bases in between. Germline V gives CDR1 MDHEN, CDR2 SYDVKM. The CDR3 is CASSLWSGLMVNTEAFF. In DNA form, the CDR3 reads TGTGCCAGCAGTTTGTGGTCAGGGTTAATGGTGAACACTGAAGCTTTCTTT.

The gene calls are TRBV28 and TRBJ1-3; D possibly corresponds to TRBD1 (6 bases). Germline V gene data show CDR1 as MDHEN and CDR2 as SYDVKM. V lost 5 bases to trimming and J lost 8 bases, with 10 bases between them. CDR3 length equals 12 residues. The CDR3 DNA follows: TGTGCCAGCAGTGCCGCAGGGGACACCATATATTTT. Residues: CASSAAGDTIYF.

This clone was counted only a few times. The V call is TRBV28, the J call TRBJ1-5; TRBD1 matches at 7 bases. Germline V CDR1 and CDR2: MDHEN, SYDVKM. This CDR3 contains 14 residues. Losses at the gene ends were 7 bases for V and 6 bases for J; bases not matched to a gene: 9. The CDR3 DNA reads TGTGCCAGCAACAAACAGGGGATGCGTCAGCCCCAGCATTTT. Translation: CASNKQGMRQPQHF.

The chain has TRBV18 and TRBJ2-3; 13 bases match TRBD2. Germline CDR1 and CDR2: KGHSH and LQKENI. The V gene end was trimmed by 3 bases and the J gene end by 7 bases; junction bases not matched to a gene: 7. The CDR3 extends over 16 amino acids. In DNA form, the CDR3 reads TGTGCCAGCTCACCCACTAGCGGGGGGGCCCTACATACGCAGTATTTT. Its protein is CASSPTSGGALHTQYF. Full variable domain (remainder filled in from reference TRBV18 and TRBJ2-3): NAGVMQNPRHLVRRRGQEARLRCSPMKGHSHVYWYRQLPEEGLKFMVYLQKENIIDESGMPKERFSAEFPKEGPSILRIQQVVRGDSAAYFCASSPTSGGALHTQYFGPGTRLTVL.

V is TRBV30 and J is TRBJ1-6; D is possibly TRBD1 (6 bases). This CDR3 spans 14 amino acids. Trimming stripped 2 bases from V and 4 bases from J, with 9 bases between. Germline V gene lookup returns CDR1 GTSNPN and CDR2 SVGIG (reference sequence). Written as DNA, the CDR3 is TGTGCCTGGAGTCCACAGGGATATAATTCACCCCTCCACTTT. It encodes CAWSPQGYNSPLHF.

The sample holds one count of this clone. The chain carries TRBV4-1 and TRBJ1-6; 8 positions match TRBD1. The CDR3 has 15 amino acids. Germline lookup yields CDR1 MGHRA and CDR2 YSYEKL. With V trimmed by 3 bases and J by 7 bases, 5 bases remained unmatched. The DNA for the CDR3 is TGCGCCAGCAGCCAGAAGGGACAGGCCAATTCACCCCTCCACTTT. Translating it yields CASSQKGQANSPLHF.

The sample holds one count of this clone. The chain uses TRBV9 and TRBJ2-1; 9 bases align to TRBD2. Germline V lookup: CDR1 SGDLS, CDR2 YYNGEE. V shed 0 bases and J 9 bases; nucleotides not matched to a gene: 10. The CDR3 sequence is 16 residues long. This CDR3 reads CASSVDGGRAGVEQFF. The CDR3 DNA follows: TGTGCCAGCAGCGTAGATGGCGGGAGGGCCGGGGTTGAGCAGTTCTTC.

This chain joins TRBV24-1 and TRBJ2-5; TRBD2 aligns across 9 bases. Losses at the gene ends were 12 bases for V and 5 bases for J; bases not matched to a gene: 12. This CDR3 spans 14 amino acids. From germline, CDR1 is KGHDR and CDR2 SFDVKD. CDR3 DNA: TGTGCCCCCTTTATTAGCGGGAGTCGGGAGACCCAGTACTTC. This codes for CAPFISGSRETQYF.

The chain carries TRBV24-1 and TRBJ1-4, with TRBD1 as a possible D gene (6 bases). Germline V lookup: CDR1 KGHDR, CDR2 SFDVKD. This CDR3 comprises 15 residues. Trimming pared 3 bases from V and 5 bases from J, leaving 12 bases between. CDR3 loop: CATSDPGTRNEKLFF. CDR3 coding DNA: TGTGCCACCAGTGATCCCGGGACAAGGAATGAAAAACTGTTTTTT.

This clone appeared a few times. This chain uses TRBV5-4 with TRBJ2-7, with 11 positions matching TRBD1. The junction had 1 base not matched to a gene; V was cut back by 0 bases and J by 5 bases. CDR1 and CDR2 (germline): SGHNT, YYREEE (reference sequence). The CDR3 contains 14 residues. CDR3 protein: CASSLGTGGDEQYF. The CDR3, as DNA: TGTGCCAGCAGCTTGGGGACAGGGGGCGACGAGCAGTACTTC.

This chain connects TRBV18 to TRBJ1-5, with 9 bases identical to TRBD1. Germline V gives CDR1 KGHSH, CDR2 LQKENI. This CDR3 region has 15 residues. With V trimmed by 1 base and J by 5 bases, 3 bases remained unmatched. CDR3 protein: CASSPRTGVDQPQHF. CDR3 DNA sequence: TGTGCCAGCTCACCACGGACAGGGGTCGATCAGCCCCAGCATTTT.

The rearrangement links TRBV29-1 to TRBJ1-5; TRBD1 matches 7 bases. The CDR3 has 13 amino acids. V gave up 6 bases and J gave up 9 bases; unmatched junction bases: 11. CDR1 is SQVTM and CDR2 is ANQGSEA in the germline V gene. CDR3 DNA: TGCAGCGTAGCCGGGACAGTAGGTACGCCCCAGCATTTT. Residues: CSVAGTVGTPQHF.

The chain couples TRBV18 to TRBJ1-2, with 7 bases lining up with TRBD1. The CDR3 sequence is 14 residues long. Germline CDR1 and CDR2: KGHSH and LQKENI. J gave up 8 bases and V 0 bases, and 6 bases lay outside the gene matches. CDR3 sequence reads: CASSPPTGKSGYTF. The CDR3 DNA is TGTGCCAGCTCACCACCGACAGGGAAGAGCGGCTACACCTTC.

V usage is TRBV5-1 and J usage is TRBJ2-4; TRBD1 matches 8 bases. The trim removed 3 bases at V and 11 bases at J, leaving 10 bases unmatched. Per germline, CDR1 SGHRS and CDR2 YFSETQ. CDR3 length equals 14 residues. CDR3: CASSSTITGGFQYF. The CDR3 DNA is TGCGCCAGCAGCTCCACCATTACAGGGGGATTTCAGTACTTC.

CDR3 nucleotides: TGTGCCAGCAGCTTGGACAGTAACACTGAAGCTTTCTTT. It yields the protein CASSLDSNTEAFF. The genes are TRBV11-2 and TRBJ1-1; D might be TRBD1 (6 bases). Germline V gives CDR1 SGHAT, CDR2 FQNNGV. CDR3 length: 13 amino acids. Between the trimmed V and J ends, which lost 3 bases and 2 bases, there was a span of 7 bases.

The V gene is TRBV10-2, the J gene TRBJ2-3; D is undetermined. CDR1 is WSHSY and CDR2 is SAAADI in the germline V gene. Trimming took 4 bases from V and 2 from J, leaving 7 bases between them. The CDR3 sequence is 13 residues long. In DNA form, the CDR3 reads TGCGCCAGCAGTGGACTCATCACAGATACGCAGTATTTT. Residues: CASSGLITDTQYF.